This is a list of T cell receptor beta chains from one sample in a study of shared clonotypes between healthy human individuals. Assay: immunoSEQ multiplex PCR; the TCRdb copy retains only in-frame clones and omits some. The sample carries fewer than 550,000 clones, about 80% recorded once. Sequencing was done on a sample of PBMCs. The receptor source for this set is a woman aged 40-49 years in good health. Some clones in this sample may be carry-over from other donors' samples. CDR3s include the opening cysteine and the closing phenylalanine or tryptophan. The D gene is left open where the match is weak.

D gene,V gene,CDR3 protein
-,TRBV4-1,CASSQDSTSGGEQYF
-,TRBV7-9,CASATGSYEQYF
TRBD2,TRBV7-2,CASSLTGTSQYF
TRBD2,TRBV7-3,CASSRGALAGGSSYNEQFF
-,TRBV6-1,CASSAGTSGANVLTF
TRBD2,TRBV28,CASSLSLGLATTGELFF
TRBD1,TRBV7-3,CASSPDRGRYTEAFF
-,TRBV11-2,CASSLGLPTGEQFF
TRBD1,TRBV18,CASSEQGASNQPQHF
-,TRBV18,CASSPQLETQYF
-,TRBV5-4,CASSLGAERTQYF
-,TRBV28,CASGSSLGEQYF
TRBD2,TRBV28,CASSPLGTSRYNEQFF
TRBD1,TRBV28,CASSLPTGGAGNTIYF
-,TRBV9,CASSVDPGTYEQYF
-,TRBV4-2,CASSQADGSFTEAFF
TRBD1,TRBV18,CASSPPDRGITEAFF
TRBD2,TRBV27,CASSLGTSGAYNEQFF
TRBD2,TRBV19,CASSIAGGTAEQYF
TRBD1,TRBV6-4,CASSGTGVGLTGELFF
-,TRBV19,CASSPQVRLASYEQYF
-,TRBV2,CASSEAAGTGELFF
-,TRBV7-2,CASSLDTLSTDTQYF
-,TRBV29-1,CSASRPGGLYEQYF
TRBD2,TRBV10-1,CASSESIAGTGELFF
TRBD2,TRBV5-1,CASSSGTSSPINEQFF